This T cell receptor beta chain was captured by sequencing in a study of tumor and adjacent non-tumor tissue in lung cancer. Study results and caveats: Higher tumor TCR diversity was associated with shorter survival.

This sample's RNA came from whole unsorted tissue. The normal lung tissue was taken more than 3 cm from the tumor edge. The library came from three nested PCR rounds adapted from ARM-PCR protocols. TCRdb reanalysed the multiplex PCR reads using MiXCR and keeps one entry per CDR3 protein. The data hold approximately 62,000 distinct CDR3 sequences, with about 55% observed a single time. In regard to this clonotype: What it recognizes is unknown.

Germline V lookup: CDR1 SGHNT, CDR2 YYREEE (reference sequence). CDR3 size: 16 residues. J was trimmed by 7 bases and V by 4 bases; bases with no gene match: 11. This TCR came from a man between 65 and 79 years old with non-small cell lung cancer. This chain joins TRBV5-4 and TRBJ2-2; 9 bases align to TRBD2. The material sequenced was distant non-tumor lung tissue. CDR3 nucleotide sequence: TGTGCCAGCAGCCCCTCTAGCGGGATTCTGGTCGGGGAGCTGTTTTTT. Translation gives CASSPSSGILVGELFF.